This T cell receptor (beta chain) was captured in a study of PD-1 blockade in classical Hodgkin lymphoma. On the study more broadly: With a 2-week interval, patients received intravenous nivolumab at 3 mg/kg. Points from the study as a whole: A significant rise in TCR diversity was seen by C4D1 for CD4+ cells but not for CD8+ cells. The drivers behind the repertoire differences, possibly disease activity or prior therapy, remain undefined.

Time point here: cycle 4 day 1 (C4D1), after less than 7 weeks of nivolumab. Brentuximab vedotin exposure varied among the patients, all of whom had relapsed after autologous stem cell transplantation. Remarks on this clone: Antigen: not known.

TCRdb keeps only in-frame clones here, not all; method: immunoSEQ multiplex PCR. The table lists some 22,000 clones, 70% to 85% of them singletons. From germline, CDR1 is LNHDA and CDR2 SQIVND (reference sequence). The CDR3 is made up of 17 amino acids. The V and J ends lost 1 base and 0 bases, in that order; junction bases with no gene match: 0. This sequence was found in a human donor with classical Hodgkin lymphoma. Sequencing was performed on peripheral blood mononuclear cells (PBMCs), taken before the fourth cycle of nivolumab. The chain links TRBV19 to TRBJ2-1, with TRBD2 matching 13 bases. The CDR3 sequence is CASSIGTSGSSYNEQFF. The CDR3 region has the DNA TGTGCCAGTAGTATAGGGACTAGCGGGAGCTCCTACAATGAGCAGTTCTTC.